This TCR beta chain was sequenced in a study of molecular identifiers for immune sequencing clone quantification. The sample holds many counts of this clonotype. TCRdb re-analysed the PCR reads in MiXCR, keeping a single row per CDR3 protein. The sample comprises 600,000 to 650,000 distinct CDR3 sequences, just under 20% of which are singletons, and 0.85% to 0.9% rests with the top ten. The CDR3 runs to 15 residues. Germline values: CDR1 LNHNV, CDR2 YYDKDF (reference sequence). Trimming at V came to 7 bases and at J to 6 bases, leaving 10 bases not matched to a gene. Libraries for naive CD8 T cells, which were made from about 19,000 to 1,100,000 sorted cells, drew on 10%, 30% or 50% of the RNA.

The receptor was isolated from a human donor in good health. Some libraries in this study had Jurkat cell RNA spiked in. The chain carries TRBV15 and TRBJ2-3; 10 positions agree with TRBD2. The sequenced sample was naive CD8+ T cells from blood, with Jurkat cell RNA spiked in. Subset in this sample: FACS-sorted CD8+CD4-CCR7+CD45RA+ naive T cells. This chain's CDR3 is CATKVGTSVSDTQYF. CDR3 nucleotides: TGTGCCACCAAGGTCGGGACTAGCGTGTCTGATACGCAGTATTTT.